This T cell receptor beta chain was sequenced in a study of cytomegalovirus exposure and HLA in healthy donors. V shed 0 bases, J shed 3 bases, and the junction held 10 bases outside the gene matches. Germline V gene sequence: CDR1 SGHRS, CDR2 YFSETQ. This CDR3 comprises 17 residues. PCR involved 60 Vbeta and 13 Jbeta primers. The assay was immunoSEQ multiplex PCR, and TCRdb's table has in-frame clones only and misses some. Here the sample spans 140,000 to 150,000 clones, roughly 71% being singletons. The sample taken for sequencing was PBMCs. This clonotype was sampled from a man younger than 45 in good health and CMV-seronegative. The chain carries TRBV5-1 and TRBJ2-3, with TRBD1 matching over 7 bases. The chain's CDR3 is CASSLGTGSYGTDTQYF. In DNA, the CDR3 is TGCGCCAGCAGCTTGGGGACAGGTTCCTACGGGACAGATACGCAGTATTTT.